The 14 T cell receptor beta chains given below trace back to one sample, sequenced in a study of post-analysis software for immune sequencing data. TCR beta cDNA libraries included unique molecular identifiers. TCRdb reanalysed the PCR reads using MiXCR and keeps one entry per CDR3 protein. The repertoire has approximately 400,000 distinct CDR3 sequences, around 37% of them found once; the top ten carry around an eighth. The antigens of these receptors remain unknown. Whole-study findings and limits: About five TRBV segments, including TRBV5-6, TRBV5-1 and TRBV20-1, were more frequent in patients than controls.

The sample taken for sequencing was blood. The receptor set was obtained from a girl aged 5-17 years with multiple sclerosis.

This chain links TRBV4-1 with TRBJ2-5, with 11 bases fitting TRBD2. CDR1 is MGHRA and CDR2 is YSYEKL in the germline V gene. The CDR3 is 17 residues long. The trim removed 4 bases at V and 0 bases at J, leaving 7 bases unmatched. CDR3 sequence: CASSRAIAGGDQETQYF. The DNA of the CDR3 is TGCGCCAGCAGCCGAGCAATAGCGGGGGGGGACCAAGAGACCCAGTACTTC.

This clonotype occurred once. This sequence joins TRBV20-1 and TRBJ1-2, with a tentative D call TRBD1 (5 bases). V was trimmed by 6 bases and J by 2 bases, leaving 13 bases between them. Per germline, CDR1 DFQATT and CDR2 SNEGSKA (reference sequence). The CDR3 totals 13 residues. The CDR3 is CSAWDGLNYGYTF. In DNA, the CDR3 is TGCAGTGCCTGGGACGGACTAAACTATGGCTACACCTTC.

At least ten counts were recorded for this clonotype. The chain links TRBV7-2 to TRBJ2-7; D uncertain. Trimming took off 4 bases at V and 2 bases at J, with 6 bases between the two ends. The germline gives CDR1 SGHTA, CDR2 FQGNSA. The CDR3 contains 12 residues. The CDR3 DNA reads as TGTGCCAGCAGCTCGCCTACCTACGAGCAGTACTTC. It translates to CASSSPTYEQYF. Supplemented by reference TRBV7-2 and TRBJ2-7, the full variable domain reads GAGVSQSPSNKVTEKGKDVELRCDPISGHTALYWYRQSLGQGLEFLIYFQGNSAPDKSGLPSDRFSAERTGGSVSTLTIQRTQQEDSAVYLCASSSPTYEQYFGPGTRLTVT.

The chain recombines TRBV14 with TRBJ2-7; no definite D call. With 6 bases removed from V and 5 bases from J, the gap between germline ends came to 8 bases. The CDR3 is made up of 11 amino acids. Germline CDR1 and CDR2: SGHDN and FVKESK. The CDR3 coding sequence is TGTGCCAGCAGGGCCGGTGACGAGCAGTACTTC. It specifies CASRAGDEQYF. Variable domain in full (rest from reference TRBV14 and TRBJ2-7): EAGVTQFPSHSVIEKGQTVTLRCDPISGHDNLYWYRRVMGKEIKFLLHFVKESKQDESGMPNNRFLAERTGGTYSTLKVQPAELEDSGVYFCASRAGDEQYFGPGTRLTVT.

This clonotype turned up a few times. The genes are TRBV29-1 and TRBJ2-5; 8 bases are a match to TRBD2. Looked up from germline, CDR1 is SQVTM and CDR2 is ANQGSEA. The CDR3 spans 15 residues. With 1 base clipped from V and 5 bases from J, the junction kept 9 bases outside the gene matches. As DNA, the CDR3 is TGCAGCGTTGAAGCCAGCGGGGGTCCAGGGGAGACCCAGTACTTC. Translated, it gives CSVEASGGPGETQYF.

This chain uses TRBV6-1 with TRBJ1-1; possibly TRBD1 for D (6 bases). The CDR3 extends over 13 amino acids. Germline loops: CDR1 MNHNS, CDR2 SASEGT. The V end was cut by 1 base, the J end by 10 bases, with 13 bases between. The CDR3 region has the DNA TGTGCCAGCAGTGAAGTTGGGCAGGGGAGAGCTTTCTTT. Protein sequence: CASSEVGQGRAFF.

CDR3 protein: CASSPSGTPSLPYTF. DNA for the CDR3: TGTGCCAGCAGCCCGAGCGGGACACCGTCCTTACCTTACACCTTC. V usage is TRBV7-9 and J usage is TRBJ1-2; D is possibly TRBD1 (6 bases). This CDR3 spans 15 amino acids. Trimming took 5 bases from V and 11 from J, leaving 24 bases between them. Germline V gives CDR1 SEHNR, CDR2 FQNEAQ (reference sequence).

This clonotype was seen only a few times. This chain joins TRBV19 and TRBJ2-1, with 8 positions matching TRBD1. The trim removed 4 bases at V and 9 bases at J, leaving 5 bases unmatched. The CDR3 length is 13 residues. Germline V lookup: CDR1 LNHDA, CDR2 SQIVND (reference sequence). CDR3 sequence reads: CASSKDRDGEQFF. The CDR3 bases are TGTGCCAGTAGTAAGGACAGGGACGGTGAGCAGTTCTTC.

V is TRBV20-1 and J is TRBJ1-4; D is ambiguous. The CDR3 contains 15 residues. V was trimmed by 3 bases and J by 3 bases, leaving 14 bases between them. Germline lookup yields CDR1 DFQATT and CDR2 SNEGSKA (reference sequence). The CDR3 DNA follows: TGCAGTGCTAGTGACACAACGCGGCCTAATGAAAAACTGTTTTTT. This translates into CSASDTTRPNEKLFF.

V usage is TRBV9 and J usage is TRBJ2-3, with 7 nucleotides matching TRBD1. Per germline, CDR1 SGDLS and CDR2 YYNGEE. V trimming: 3 bases; J trimming: 3 bases; junction bases outside the gene matches: 10. The CDR3 has 16 amino acids. The CDR3 here is CASSAGDRRITDTQYF. CDR3 DNA: TGTGCCAGCAGCGCCGGGGACAGACGTATAACAGATACGCAGTATTTT.

The chain's CDR3 is CASGKTGGEINEQFF. CDR3 DNA: TGTGCCAGCGGGAAGACAGGGGGCGAGATCAATGAGCAGTTCTTC. The chain couples TRBV2 to TRBJ2-1; 10 bases match TRBD1. The CDR3 totals 15 residues. In germline, CDR1 is SNHLY, CDR2 FYNNEI. J was trimmed by 6 bases and V by 8 bases; bases with no gene match: 10.

This clonotype has a handful of counts. The V and J genes are TRBV5-5 and TRBJ2-1; the D gene is possibly TRBD2 (5 bases). V was pared by 3 bases and J by 8 bases, with 12 bases between. The V gene's germline CDR1 is SGHKS and CDR2 YYEKEE (reference sequence). This CDR3 contains 13 residues. The DNA for the CDR3 is TGTGCCAGCAGCTGGCGGGCGAGGGATGAGCAGTTCTTC. It yields the protein CASSWRARDEQFF.

This clonotype has more than one count but fewer than ten. The V call is TRBV6-5, the J call TRBJ1-2; no clear D gene. The CDR3 covers 11 residues. The germline CDR1 and CDR2 sequences are MNHEY and SVGAGI. Here the CDR3 DNA reads TGTGCAAGCGGGAGAGGCTATGGCTACACCTTC. This encodes CASGRGYGYTF.

The CDR3 here is CSALPGTAYEQYF. CDR3 in DNA: TGCAGTGCTTTGCCCGGGACAGCCTACGAGCAGTACTTC. V and J are TRBV20-1 and TRBJ2-7, with TRBD1 matching over 7 bases. The CDR3 spans 13 residues. V was pared by 5 bases and J by 2 bases, with 6 bases of the junction left unmatched. Per the germline V gene, CDR1 is DFQATT and CDR2 is SNEGSKA (reference sequence).